Presented here are 12 T cell receptor beta chains from one specimen sequenced in a study of blood T cell repertoires in COVID-19. Some clones are missing from TCRdb's copy, which holds only in-frame ones; the method was immunoSEQ multiplex PCR. The sample has over 130,000 clones, more than 75% seen once; the top ten hold about 4.3%. The source material was peripheral blood. The receptors were gathered from an elderly woman with acute or convalescent COVID-19.

In DNA, the CDR3 is TGCGCCAGCAGCTGGACTCCCGGGAACACTGAAGCTTTCTTT. Translation: CASSWTPGNTEAFF. The genes are TRBV5-1 and TRBJ1-1; D is uncertain. V lost 3 bases to trimming and J lost 1 base, with 10 bases between them. From germline, CDR1 is SGHRS and CDR2 YFSETQ. The length of the CDR3 is 14 residues.

The V call is TRBV27, the J call TRBJ1-2; possibly TRBD1 for D (6 bases). Trimming took off 7 bases at V and 8 bases at J, with 26 bases between the two ends. CDR1 is MNHEY, CDR2 SMNVEV, per germline (reference sequence). The CDR3 extends over 16 amino acids. CDR3 loop: CASIGLARGRRVGYTF. Written as DNA, the CDR3 is TGTGCCAGCATAGGATTGGCGCGGGGGCGGCGAGTAGGCTACACCTTC.

The chain has TRBV6-5 and TRBJ2-1, with D possibly being TRBD1 (5 bases). Germline CDR1 is MNHEY and CDR2 is SVGAGI. The V end lost 9 bases, the J end lost 6 bases, and 21 bases lay between the germline ends. This CDR3 spans 15 amino acids. The CDR3 sequence is CASHLDPGSSNEQFF. CDR3 bases: TGTGCCAGTCATTTGGACCCAGGGTCGTCCAATGAGCAGTTCTTC.

J is TRBJ2-5 and V is TRBV3-1 (or the pseudogene TRBV3-2), with 10 bases aligning to TRBD1. This CDR3 spans 14 amino acids. CDR1 LGHDT and CDR2 YNNKEL come from the germline V gene (reference sequence). The trim removed 3 bases at V and 5 bases at J, leaving 3 bases unmatched. CDR3 sequence reads: CASSHRDRGETQYF. CDR3 in DNA: TGTGCCAGCAGCCATCGGGACAGGGGTGAGACCCAGTACTTC.

This chain links TRBV28 with TRBJ2-3; 7 nucleotides align to TRBD2. The CDR3 runs to 17 residues. Germline V gene lookup returns CDR1 MDHEN and CDR2 SYDVKM. Germline trimming cut 3 bases from V and 0 bases from J; bases unmatched to any gene: 9. Here the CDR3 reads CASSFLLALPSTDTQYF. The DNA of the CDR3 is TGTGCCAGCAGTTTCCTACTAGCGCTGCCTAGCACAGATACGCAGTATTTT.

Here the CDR3 reads CAISGSSREKLFF. The CDR3 DNA is TGTGCCATCAGTGGATCAAGCAGGGAAAAACTGTTTTTT. The V gene is TRBV10-3, the J gene TRBJ1-4, with D unclear. This CDR3 spans 13 amino acids. Trimming cost V 4 bases and J 8 bases, with 11 bases left between them. Per the germline V gene, CDR1 is ENHRY and CDR2 is SYGVKD.

The V gene is TRBV5-1, the J gene TRBJ1-6; D uncertain. The V end lost 1 base, the J end lost 13 bases, and 24 bases lay between the germline ends. Per the germline V gene, CDR1 is SGHRS and CDR2 is YFSETQ. The CDR3 runs 17 residues. CDR3 protein: CASSLSPTTRTPFPLHF. The CDR3 coding sequence is TGCGCCAGCAGCTTGAGTCCCACCACTAGAACCCCCTTTCCCCTCCACTTT.

This clone was seen a handful of times. This rearrangement joins TRBV28 to TRBJ2-6; D is perhaps TRBD1 (5 bases). The CDR3 spans 16 residues. V dropped 5 bases and J dropped 2 bases, with 13 bases sitting between them. Germline loops: CDR1 MDHEN, CDR2 SYDVKM. This chain's CDR3 is CASSPVRGTGANVLTF. In DNA, the CDR3 is TGTGCCAGCAGTCCAGTAAGGGGCACTGGGGCCAACGTCCTGACTTTC.

The chain joins TRBV7-2 to TRBJ2-7, with D maybe TRBD2 (6 bases). CDR1 and CDR2 (germline): SGHTA, FQGNSA. The CDR3 is made up of 13 amino acids. V lost 1 base, J lost 6 bases, and 10 bases lay in between. CDR3 sequence: CASSLGLVREQYF. CDR3 DNA sequence: TGTGCCAGCAGCTTAGGACTAGTTCGCGAGCAGTACTTC.

The chain joins TRBV9 to TRBJ2-5, with D possibly matching TRBD2 (5 bases). V was cut by 0 bases and J by 3 bases, with 6 bases left in between. This CDR3 is built from 13 residues. Germline V gene lookup returns CDR1 SGDLS and CDR2 YYNGEE. The chain's CDR3 is CASSVGSEETQYF. The CDR3 DNA is TGTGCCAGCAGCGTAGGTAGCGAAGAGACCCAGTACTTC.

The V call is TRBV6-5, the J call TRBJ2-7; D ambiguous. CDR1 MNHEY and CDR2 SVGAGI come from the germline V gene. The CDR3 is 11 amino acids. V was trimmed by 2 bases and J by 7 bases, leaving 6 bases between them. The CDR3 loop reads CASSYVGEQYF. As DNA, the CDR3 is TGTGCCAGCAGTTACGTCGGTGAGCAGTACTTC.

The rearrangement joins TRBV5-6 to TRBJ2-1; possibly TRBD2 for D (6 bases). V shed 4 bases and J shed 4 bases, with 15 bases lying between them. The CDR3 spans 15 residues. Germline assignment: CDR1 SGHDT and CDR2 YYEEEE. The CDR3 coding sequence is TGTGCCAGCAGCCCGGACGGGGCGGGGTACAATGAGCAGTTCTTC. It translates to CASSPDGAGYNEQFF.